This T cell receptor beta chain was sequenced in a study of blood T cell repertoires in COVID-19. Study as a whole: T cells, B-cell-depleted T cells, or PBMCs supplied cDNA or gDNA.

In the authors' methods: It was from reference gene primer amplification that nucleated cell counts were estimated. Profiled with immunoSEQ multiplex PCR; TCRdb holds only in-frame clones, not every one. V, J and clone size derive from that table, while D and trimming were established from the DNA sequence. Of roughly 200,000 clones in the sample, approximately 85% were seen once. Germline-derived CDR1 and CDR2 are SGHNT and YYREEE (reference sequence). The CDR3 has 14 residues. V lost 4 bases, J lost 7 bases, and 17 bases lay in between. Two negative PCRs, clearance, or symptom resolution characterized the recovered Cohort 3 donors.

J is TRBJ1-1 and V is TRBV5-4; D gene ambiguous. The clonotype originates from a man in his forties who had recovered from COVID-19. The sample consisted of PBMCs or T cells enriched from blood (not recorded which). Written as DNA, the CDR3 is TGTGCCAGCAGCCCTATACCGGAAGGAGGTGAAGCTTTCTTT. Its translation: CASSPIPEGGEAFF.